A selection of T cell receptor beta chains follows, all from one sample in a study of early T cells in non-severe SARS-CoV-2 infection. Each CDR3 protein is one row after TCRdb ran MiXCR on the 5' RACE reads. The table includes about 48,000 distinct CDR3 sequences, about 7.4% detected once. Sequencing was performed on whole blood. The receptors here all came from an adult who was a healthcare worker with PCR-confirmed SARS-CoV-2 infection or an uninfected control (not recorded which). The CDR3 runs from the conserved cysteine through the conserved F or W. The order of the fields is D gene, clone size, J gene, V gene, CDR3 protein, CDR3 DNA. D genes are given only for firm matches. Size values are once, few and many counts, or a class for expanded clones, and some rows have none.

D gene: NA; clone size: many; J gene: TRBJ1-2; V gene: TRBV29-1; CDR3 protein: CSVEDNGYTF; CDR3 DNA: TGCAGCGTTGAAGACAATGGCTACACCTTC
D gene: NA; clone size: many; J gene: TRBJ1-2; V gene: TRBV25-1; CDR3 protein: CASSQPDTYGYTF; CDR3 DNA: TGTGCCAGCAGTCAGCCTGACACATATGGCTACACCTTC
D gene: NA; clone size: NA; J gene: TRBJ1-6; V gene: TRBV30; CDR3 protein: CAWSVRGQLFSSYNSPLHF; CDR3 DNA: TGTGCCTGGAGTGTACGGGGCCAACTTTTTAGCTCCTATAATTCACCCCTCCACTTT
D gene: NA; clone size: NA; J gene: TRBJ1-3; V gene: TRBV12-3/TRBV12-4; CDR3 protein: CASSLAGAKGNTIYF; CDR3 DNA: TGTGCCAGCAGTTTAGCGGGGGCCAAAGGAAACACCATATATTTT
D gene: TRBD1; clone size: NA; J gene: TRBJ2-7; V gene: TRBV7-9; CDR3 protein: CASSALQGDSYEQYF; CDR3 DNA: TGTGCCAGCAGCGCCTTACAGGGGGACTCCTACGAGCAGTACTTC
D gene: NA; clone size: many; J gene: TRBJ2-3; V gene: TRBV19; CDR3 protein: CASSTLGTDTQYF; CDR3 DNA: TGTGCCAGTAGTACTTTAGGGACAGATACGCAGTATTTT
D gene: NA; clone size: few; J gene: TRBJ2-3; V gene: TRBV7-2; CDR3 protein: CASSLEESVQYTDTQYF; CDR3 DNA: TGTGCCAGCAGCCTAGAGGAGTCGGTCCAGTACACAGATACGCAGTATTTT
D gene: TRBD1; clone size: few; J gene: TRBJ1-1; V gene: TRBV25-1; CDR3 protein: CASGTGFHEAFF; CDR3 DNA: TGTGCCAGCGGGACAGGGTTCCATGAAGCTTTCTTT
D gene: TRBD1; clone size: NA; J gene: TRBJ1-5; V gene: TRBV5-1; CDR3 protein: CASSPGQSNQPQHF; CDR3 DNA: TGCGCCAGCAGCCCGGGACAGAGTAATCAGCCCCAGCATTTT
D gene: NA; clone size: many; J gene: TRBJ1-1; V gene: TRBV7-2; CDR3 protein: CASSPSPRWNTEVFF; CDR3 DNA: TGTGCCAGCAGCCCCTCCCCCCGATGGAACACTGAAGTTTTCTTT
D gene: TRBD2; clone size: many; J gene: TRBJ2-1; V gene: TRBV6-6; CDR3 protein: CASSYSATSGDEQFF; CDR3 DNA: TGTGCCAGCAGTTACTCGGCTACTAGCGGTGATGAGCAGTTCTTC
D gene: NA; clone size: many; J gene: TRBJ2-2; V gene: TRBV5-6; CDR3 protein: CASSAIAYTGELFF; CDR3 DNA: TGTGCCAGCAGCGCCATCGCATACACCGGGGAGCTGTTTTTT
D gene: TRBD2; clone size: NA; J gene: TRBJ2-7; V gene: TRBV9; CDR3 protein: CASSVGASGTYEQYF; CDR3 DNA: TGTGCCAGCAGCGTAGGGGCTAGCGGAACCTACGAGCAGTACTTC
D gene: NA; clone size: NA; J gene: TRBJ1-4; V gene: TRBV13; CDR3 protein: CASSFQEKLFF; CDR3 DNA: TGTGCCAGCAGCTTCCAAGAAAAACTGTTTTTT
D gene: TRBD2; clone size: many; J gene: TRBJ2-3; V gene: TRBV12-5; CDR3 protein: CASGLGGGRTDTQYF; CDR3 DNA: TGTGCTAGTGGTTTAGGCGGGGGGCGCACAGATACGCAGTATTTT
D gene: NA; clone size: many; J gene: TRBJ1-6; V gene: TRBV7-2; CDR3 protein: CASSLDRSSNSPLHF; CDR3 DNA: TGTGCCAGCAGCTTAGATAGGAGTTCCAATTCACCCCTCCATTTT
D gene: NA; clone size: NA; J gene: TRBJ1-3; V gene: TRBV3-2; CDR3 protein: CASSQDYGMGNTIYF; CDR3 DNA: TGTGCCAGCAGCCAAGATTACGGGATGGGAAACACCATATATTTT
D gene: NA; clone size: many; J gene: TRBJ1-6; V gene: TRBV6-5; CDR3 protein: CASRQGLTPLHF; CDR3 DNA: TGTGCCAGCAGACAGGGCTTAACACCCCTCCACTTT
D gene: NA; clone size: many; J gene: TRBJ2-3; V gene: TRBV12-3/TRBV12-4; CDR3 protein: CASSPVSTDTQYF; CDR3 DNA: TGTGCCAGCAGCCCAGTAAGCACAGATACGCAGTATTTT
D gene: NA; clone size: many; J gene: TRBJ1-2; V gene: TRBV20-1; CDR3 protein: CSASDGSNYGYTF; CDR3 DNA: TGCAGTGCTAGCGACGGTTCTAACTATGGCTACACCTTC
D gene: TRBD1; clone size: many; J gene: TRBJ1-1; V gene: TRBV10-2; CDR3 protein: CASRRDRDRGRAEAFF; CDR3 DNA: TGCGCCAGCAGGAGGGACAGGGATCGGGGAAGGGCTGAAGCTTTCTTT
D gene: TRBD1; clone size: NA; J gene: TRBJ1-6; V gene: TRBV19; CDR3 protein: CASTNGQGVGTLHF; CDR3 DNA: TGTGCCAGTACCAACGGACAGGGGGTAGGCACCCTCCACTTT
D gene: TRBD1; clone size: many; J gene: TRBJ1-1; V gene: TRBV20-1; CDR3 protein: CSARATGGWGTEAFF; CDR3 DNA: TGCAGTGCTAGGGCGACAGGGGGCTGGGGCACTGAAGCTTTCTTT
D gene: NA; clone size: many; J gene: TRBJ2-3; V gene: TRBV27; CDR3 protein: CASSISTSTDTQYF; CDR3 DNA: TGTGCCAGCAGTATCAGTACTAGCACAGATACGCAGTATTTT
D gene: NA; clone size: many; J gene: TRBJ1-2; V gene: TRBV20-1; CDR3 protein: CSARVEAYYGYTF; CDR3 DNA: TGCAGTGCTAGAGTGGAGGCCTACTATGGCTACACCTTC
D gene: NA; clone size: few; J gene: TRBJ1-5; V gene: TRBV30; CDR3 protein: CAWRPGVNQPQHF; CDR3 DNA: TGTGCCTGGAGGCCAGGGGTCAATCAGCCCCAGCATTTT
D gene: TRBD1; clone size: few; J gene: TRBJ2-7; V gene: TRBV12-3/TRBV12-4; CDR3 protein: CAVGTDTYEQYF; CDR3 DNA: TGTGCCGTTGGGACAGACACCTACGAGCAGTACTTC
D gene: NA; clone size: many; J gene: TRBJ2-5; V gene: TRBV24-1; CDR3 protein: CATSDSETQYF; CDR3 DNA: TGTGCCACCAGTGATTCTGAGACCCAGTACTTC
D gene: NA; clone size: many; J gene: TRBJ2-5; V gene: TRBV29-1; CDR3 protein: CSVESRQETQYF; CDR3 DNA: TGCAGCGTTGAATCACGACAAGAGACCCAGTACTTC
D gene: NA; clone size: many; J gene: TRBJ1-2; V gene: TRBV3-1; CDR3 protein: CASSPRSGLRGYTF; CDR3 DNA: TGTGCCAGCAGCCCCCGCTCGGGGCTGAGAGGCTACACCTTC
D gene: TRBD1; clone size: NA; J gene: TRBJ2-3; V gene: TRBV6-6; CDR3 protein: CASSYTVQGASTDTQYF; CDR3 DNA: TGTGCCAGCAGTTACACCGTACAGGGGGCTAGCACAGATACGCAGTATTTT
D gene: TRBD1; clone size: many; J gene: TRBJ1-2; V gene: TRBV12-3/TRBV12-4; CDR3 protein: CASSPRQGGNYGYTF; CDR3 DNA: TGTGCCAGCAGCCCAAGACAGGGAGGGAACTATGGCTACACCTTC
D gene: TRBD1; clone size: NA; J gene: TRBJ1-6; V gene: TRBV14; CDR3 protein: CASSGTGIYSPLHF; CDR3 DNA: TGTGCCAGCAGCGGGACAGGGATTTATTCACCCCTCCACTTT
D gene: TRBD1; clone size: many; J gene: TRBJ2-7; V gene: TRBV5-1; CDR3 protein: CASSLGHRGFYEQYF; CDR3 DNA: TGCGCCAGCAGCTTGGGTCACAGGGGATTCTACGAGCAGTACTTC
D gene: TRBD2; clone size: few; J gene: TRBJ2-1; V gene: TRBV5-4; CDR3 protein: CASLAGGNNEQFF; CDR3 DNA: TGTGCCAGTTTAGCGGGGGGTAACAATGAGCAGTTCTTC
D gene: NA; clone size: many; J gene: TRBJ2-2; V gene: TRBV7-8; CDR3 protein: CASSFQWDTGELFF; CDR3 DNA: TGTGCCAGCAGCTTTCAGTGGGACACCGGGGAGCTGTTTTTT
D gene: NA; clone size: many; J gene: TRBJ2-7; V gene: TRBV5-4; CDR3 protein: CASSSRQVPYEQYF; CDR3 DNA: TGTGCCAGCAGCTCAAGACAGGTACCCTACGAGCAGTACTTC
D gene: TRBD1; clone size: many; J gene: TRBJ1-1; V gene: TRBV13; CDR3 protein: CASSSWTGLDTEAFF; CDR3 DNA: TGTGCCAGCAGCTCCTGGACAGGGTTGGACACTGAAGCTTTCTTT
D gene: NA; clone size: NA; J gene: TRBJ2-1; V gene: TRBV24-1; CDR3 protein: CATSDPGGGDSSYNEQFF; CDR3 DNA: TGTGCCACCAGTGATCCCGGGGGTGGGGATAGCTCCTACAATGAGCAGTTCTTC
D gene: NA; clone size: many; J gene: TRBJ2-7; V gene: TRBV27; CDR3 protein: CASYKGLSYEQYF; CDR3 DNA: TGTGCCAGCTACAAAGGACTTTCCTACGAGCAGTACTTC
D gene: TRBD1; clone size: many; J gene: TRBJ1-4; V gene: TRBV28; CDR3 protein: CASRDRQDEKLFF; CDR3 DNA: TGTGCCAGCAGGGACAGGCAGGATGAAAAACTGTTTTTT